Each of the 9 T cell receptor beta chains below was sequenced from the same sample in a study of blood T cell repertoires in COVID-19. TCRdb's copy holds only in-frame clones and misses some; the assay was immunoSEQ multiplex PCR. The data show about 310,000 clones, with roughly 90% seen just once and about 8.4% held by the top ten. The sample consisted of PBMCs or T cells enriched from blood (not recorded which). These receptor sequences come from a woman under 40 who had recovered from COVID-19.

V and J are TRBV24-1 and TRBJ2-1; 8 positions match TRBD1. Trimming took 4 bases from V and 1 from J; bases not matched to a gene: 5. Germline-derived CDR1 and CDR2 are KGHDR and SFDVKD. The CDR3 consists of 16 residues. The CDR3 region is CATSDRWTGSYNEQFF. CDR3 nucleotide sequence: TGTGCCACCAGTGACCGCTGGACAGGGTCCTACAATGAGCAGTTCTTC.

The rearrangement uses TRBV7-2 and TRBJ1-1; D not resolved. Trimming cost V 5 bases and J 0 bases, with 13 bases left between them. This CDR3 region has 15 residues. Looked up from germline, CDR1 is SGHTA and CDR2 is FQGNSA. Here the CDR3 DNA reads TGTGCCAGCAGCCTAAGGTGGGCTCTGAACACTGAAGCTTTCTTT. Amino acids: CASSLRWALNTEAFF.

CDR3 coding DNA: TGTGCCAGCAGCCGACCGGGACAGGGAACCGGGGAGCTGTTTTTT. Its protein product is CASSRPGQGTGELFF. The V call is TRBV3-1 (or the pseudogene TRBV3-2), the J call TRBJ2-2; 9 bases agree with TRBD1. CDR3 length equals 15 residues. The germline V gene has CDR1 LGHDT and CDR2 YNNKEL (reference sequence). After removal of 4 bases from V and 5 bases from J, the junction contained 5 bases not matched to a gene.

This CDR3 reads CASSESHRVGQPQHF. The CDR3 coding sequence is TGTGCCAGCAGTGAATCCCACAGGGTCGGTCAGCCCCAGCATTTT. This sequence joins TRBV2 and TRBJ1-5, with D maybe TRBD1 (6 bases). The germline CDR1 and CDR2 sequences are SNHLY and FYNNEI. This CDR3 spans 15 amino acids. Trimming took off 2 bases at V and 6 bases at J, with 14 bases between the two ends.

The chain recombines TRBV28 with TRBJ1-5; D perhaps matches TRBD1 (5 bases). V lost 5 bases and J lost 4, with 27 bases in between. This CDR3 is 19 amino acids long. CDR1 is MDHEN and CDR2 is SYDVKM in the germline V gene. In DNA, the CDR3 is TGTGCCAGCAGTCCTCCCTTCTACCTAGTGGTACAGGAGAATCAGCCCCAGCATTTT. Its protein product is CASSPPFYLVVQENQPQHF.

This chain connects TRBV7-9 to TRBJ2-1; TRBD2 matches 12 bases. This CDR3 comprises 16 residues. Germline trimming cut 4 bases from V and 6 bases from J; bases unmatched to any gene: 7. CDR1 and CDR2 from the germline V gene are SEHNR and FQNEAQ (reference sequence). In DNA, the CDR3 is TGTGCCAGCAGCTCCCGGACTAGCGGGATCGGCAATGAGCAGTTCTTC. Amino acids: CASSSRTSGIGNEQFF.

V usage is TRBV28 and J usage is TRBJ2-1; 8 bases match TRBD2. The CDR3 has 14 residues. Germline CDR1 reads MDHEN; CDR2 reads SYDVKM. V lost 7 bases, J lost 9 bases, and 11 bases stayed unmatched. CDR3 sequence (DNA): TGTGCCAGCACCAGGAGCGGGAGCCCTAGTGAGCAGTTCTTC. It translates to CASTRSGSPSEQFF.

The V gene is TRBV18, the J gene TRBJ2-5; D may be TRBD2 (5 bases). This CDR3 region has 15 residues. Germline V gene sequence: CDR1 KGHSH, CDR2 LQKENI. V shed 3 bases and J shed 5 bases, with 16 bases lying between them. Here the CDR3 DNA reads TGTGCCAGCTCACCCCCCCGGGATGGAGGCGAGACCCAGTACTTC. This translates into CASSPPRDGGETQYF.

The chain combines TRBV27 with TRBJ2-6, with 12 bases that match TRBD2. CDR3 length: 18 residues. V was clipped by 3 bases and J by 1 base; unmatched bases: 4. CDR1 is MNHEY and CDR2 is SMNVEV in the germline V gene (reference sequence). The CDR3, as DNA: TGTGCCAGCAGTTTCCGACTAGCGGGAGTATCTGGGGCCAACGTCCTGACTTTC. Residues: CASSFRLAGVSGANVLTF.